This T cell receptor beta chain came from a study of blood T cell repertoires in COVID-19 (dated by TCRdb to 2020 to 2021). At the level of the whole study: The collaborator samples originated in the United States, Italy and Spain and spanned the acute and convalescent phases of COVID-19. Subjects who had been exposed to COVID-19, were actively infected with it, or had recovered from it provided the deeply sampled blood TCRbeta repertoires that made up the dataset. The prospective study material was composed of cDNA or gDNA derived from T cells, B-cell-depleted T cells, or PBMCs. HLA class I and class II types, where available, came from metadata supplied by the sample provider rather than from assay-based typing. Samples were obtained from the ongoing ImmuneRACE study (first 160 participants) and from 1,200 or so subjects provided by 6 global collaborators. A freely available public database, intended as a resource for researchers studying the immune response to SARS-CoV-2, is where the repertoires were released. The sample metadata nearly always contained a de-identified subject ID, COVID-19 status, age in years and sex.

Taken from the germline V gene, the CDR1 and CDR2 loops are MNHEY and SVGEGT. Trimmed from V: 4 bases; trimmed from J: 9 bases; junction bases lacking a gene match: 9. The CDR3 runs 15 residues from the cysteine to the phenylalanine. CDR3 DNA only is kept here, 45 bases in frame from base 1. TCRbeta CDR3 regions were amplified from genomic DNA by means of the immunoSEQ Assay, a bias-controlled multiplex PCR. The authors' analysis ran thus. Within the assay, amplification of reference gene primers was used to estimate how many nucleated cells each sample contained. To quantify the absolute abundance of each unique TCRbeta CDR3 rearrangement, sequence reads were collapsed and filtered. Productive Simpson clonality was computed per sample as the square root of Simpson's diversity index over productive rearrangements. Entries here come from immuneACCESS through TCRdb and include only in-frame sequences with V and J called. Some clones fail to appear in such tables; in the studies checked, an unresolved V gene covers under half of the shortfall, and the cause of the remainder is unknown. Clonal size and the V and J genes are those of that table, whereas D and trimming came from the DNA. The sample data list fewer than 65,000 clones, and about 88% of these were observed just once. Clones ranked in the top ten supply more than 9% of the sample.

Findings and caveats that apply to the study as a whole: The amount of clinical and demographic metadata varied by source and participant and was provided uncurated.

Each collaborating institution followed its own protocols to collect whole blood in K2EDTA tubes. For TCRbeta analysis, collaborators shipped samples as frozen whole blood, isolated PBMCs, or DNA extracted from either of those sample types. Regarding this clone: Its recognized antigen is unknown. The sample holds no much larger clone one base away, and base qualities are not on file.

The TCR was taken from a human donor in a cohort sampled during active COVID-19. The rearranged chain carries TRBV6-2 or TRBV6-3 and TRBJ2-1; 10 bases in between match TRBD2. Material for sequencing was peripheral blood. For the CDR3, the sequence is CASSLGLAGVIEQFF. The nucleotide sequence reads TGTGCCAGCAGTTTAGGTCTAGCGGGAGTCATTGAGCAGTTCTTC.